These T cell receptor beta chains were read from a single sample in a study of blood T cell repertoires in COVID-19. Using immunoSEQ multiplex PCR, the repertoire was profiled, and TCRdb retains in-frame clones only, with some absent. The repertoire has 100,000 to 150,000 clones, around 70% of them found once; the top ten carry approximately 5.7%. The sample consisted of peripheral blood. The receptors were sampled from a man between 60 and 75 years old with acute or convalescent COVID-19. Both conserved end residues are part of each CDR3. The D gene is left open where the match is weak. Part of the rows lack a size; the others show once, few, many or a class for expanded clones.

D,size,J,V,DNA,CDR3
.,.,TRBJ2-2,TRBV4-2,TGTGCCAGCAGCCAAGGTGCCCAGCGGAAGAACACCGGGGAGCTGTTTTTT,CASSQGAQRKNTGELFF
.,.,TRBJ1-6,TRBV6-6,TGTGCCAGCAGTCGGGACGGGACAAATTCACCCCTCCACTTT,CASSRDGTNSPLHF
TRBD1,.,TRBJ2-1,TRBV19,TGTGCCAGTAGTATACGGGACAGGGGGGGCGGTGAGCAGTTCTTC,CASSIRDRGGGEQFF
TRBD1,.,TRBJ1-2,TRBV24-1,TGTGCCACCAGTGATTTGCCCGGGACAGGTAAACATGGCTACACCTTC,CATSDLPGTGKHGYTF
.,.,TRBJ1-1,TRBV11-1,TGTGCCAGCAGCCGCCAGCGCGAGGGTGAAGCTTTCTTT,CASSRQREGEAFF
TRBD1,.,TRBJ1-1,TRBV2,TGTGCCAGCAGTGAAAACGCAGGGGGCCGGACTGAAGCTTTCTTT,CASSENAGGRTEAFF
TRBD2,.,TRBJ2-1,TRBV2,TGTGCCAGCAGTGACGGGAGGGCTTACAATGAGCAGTTCTTC,CASSDGRAYNEQFF
TRBD2,.,TRBJ2-3,TRBV7-6,TGTGCCAGCAGCTTAGCGATCCAAACGGGAGGCCTTAGCACAGATACGCAGTATTTT,CASSLAIQTGGLSTDTQYF
TRBD2,few,TRBJ2-2,TRBV4-1,TGCGCCAGCAGCCCGGGTAGCGGGGTGGCGCGGCTGTTTTTT,CASSPGSGVARLFF
.,.,TRBJ1-6,TRBV5-5,TGTGCCAGCAGCTCGACCGGACAGTACTATAATTCACCCCTCCACTTT,CASSSTGQYYNSPLHF